The text below deals with one T cell receptor beta chain. Antigen: not known. The sample comes from a study of T-cell reconstitution after alpha-beta-depleted transplantation in children. Study results and caveats: T-cell counts and diversity were attributed mostly to newly produced T cells one year after transplant. By about two months after transplant, alpha-beta T cells reportedly arose from several hundred graft clones that had expanded.

Researchers prepared the TCRbeta library using unique molecular identifiers, the study reports. One entry per CDR3 protein, called by TCRdb with MiXCR from the PCR reads. The profile shows over 85,000 distinct CDR3 sequences, around 6% of them singletons. The germline V gene has CDR1 SGHRS and CDR2 YFSETQ. The CDR3 loop spans 14 amino acids. Trimming took 0 bases from V and 6 from J; bases not matched to a gene: 2. The clonotype was recovered from a female patient under 10 years old who had a stem cell transplant for Fanconi anemia, so the T cells may come from the graft donor. Source: PBMCs, mostly from graft donor cells, taken 60 days after TCRalphabeta/CD19-depleted stem cell transplant. The chain has TRBV5-1 and TRBJ2-1; 8 bases match TRBD1. As DNA, the CDR3 is TGCGCCAGCAGCTTGGTCAGGGGGCGCAATGAGCAGTTCTTC. Residues: CASSLVRGRNEQFF.